Listed below are T cell receptor beta chains from one sample, sequenced in a study of tumor and adjacent non-tumor tissue in lung cancer. TCRdb passed the multiplex PCR reads through MiXCR, listing each CDR3 protein once. The sample carries roughly 150,000 distinct CDR3 sequences, around 65% recorded once. Sequences were obtained from lung tumor tissue. The receptors here all came from a man between 60 and 75 years old with small cell lung cancer. Both conserved end residues are part of each CDR3. D genes are given only for firm matches. Only some rows state a clone size, as once, few, many or a class for expanded clones.

V gene,J gene,clone size,D gene,CDR3 DNA,CDR3 protein
TRBV11-3,TRBJ1-1,once,TRBD1,TGTGCCAGCAGCTTGGGGGACAGTGAAGCTCTCTTT,CASSLGDSEALF
TRBV10-1,TRBJ2-1,many,.,TGCGCCAGCAGTGATACTAGTTGGGGGGATGAGCAGTTCTTC,CASSDTSWGDEQFF
TRBV7-9,TRBJ1-1,.,TRBD1,TGTACCAGAAGCTTGGACAGGGTAAGGGCTGAAGCTTTCTTT,CTRSLDRVRAEAFF
TRBV5-6,TRBJ2-1,many,TRBD2,TGTGCCAGCAGCTTTGGCGGGAGGAGCTCCTACAATGAGCAGTTCTTC,CASSFGGRSSYNEQFF
TRBV29-1,TRBJ2-6,.,.,TGCAGCTTTGGCCCTCGAGCCAACGTCCTGACTTTC,CSFGPRANVLTF
TRBV20-1,TRBJ1-2,.,.,TGCAGTGCTAGGGGTTCGAGCTATGGCTACATCTTC,CSARGSSYGYIF
TRBV11-2,TRBJ2-3,many,.,TGTGCCAGCAGCTCCAACTTAGGGGACACAGATACGCAGTATTTT,CASSSNLGDTDTQYF
TRBV20-1,TRBJ2-3,.,TRBD2,TGCAGTGCTAGATTAAGCGTCGATGGCGGGAGGGCCGGAGATACGCAGTATTTT,CSARLSVDGGRAGDTQYF
TRBV11-2,TRBJ2-1,.,.,TGTACCAGCAGCTTAGGGAGGATGGGCGATGAGCAGTTCTTC,CTSSLGRMGDEQFF
TRBV12-3/TRBV12-4,TRBJ2-1,few,TRBD2,TGTGCCAGCAGTTTGGGGCTAGCGGGAGTTTCCTCCTACAATGAGCAGTTCTTC,CASSLGLAGVSSYNEQFF
TRBV11-2,TRBJ2-5,.,TRBD2,TGTGCCAGCTGTTGGGGACTAGCGGAGAACCAGTACTTC,CASCWGLAENQYF
TRBV20-1,TRBJ2-5,many,.,TGCAGTGCTAGAGGGGACCGTAGATGGACCCAGTACTTC,CSARGDRRWTQYF
TRBV4-1,TRBJ2-7,few,.,TGCGCAAGCAGCCTGTCGGAGAGCTCCTACAAGCAGTACTTC,CASSLSESSYKQYF
TRBV6-1,TRBJ2-1,.,TRBD2,TGTGCCAGCAGTTCAAGACTAGCCAATGAGCGGTTCTTC,CASSSRLANERFF
TRBV29-1,TRBJ2-3,.,.,TGCAGCGTTGAAGTTCTCAGAGGTACGCAGTATTTT,CSVEVLRGTQYF
TRBV20-1,TRBJ2-1,.,.,TGCAGTGCTAGAGATGGTGGAAACAATGAGCAGTTCTTC,CSARDGGNNEQFF
TRBV28,TRBJ1-2,once,TRBD1,TGTGCCATCAGTACAAGGACAGGGTCCAACTATGGCTACACCTTC,CAISTRTGSNYGYTF
TRBV12-3/TRBV12-4,TRBJ2-5,many,.,TGTGCCAGCAGTCGGGGCCCTCTCGCAACCCAGTACTTC,CASSRGPLATQYF
TRBV7-9,TRBJ2-5,many,.,TGTGCCAGCAGCCCAAGGGGGACCCTCCAAGAGACCCAGTACTTC,CASSPRGTLQETQYF
TRBV13,TRBJ2-3,.,.,TGTGCCAGCAGCCCGAAAATGGACACGCAGTATTTT,CASSPKMDTQYF
TRBV4-1,TRBJ1-5,many,.,TGCGCCAGCAGCCAACAACCCAGCAATCAGCCCCAGCATTTT,CASSQQPSNQPQHF
TRBV19,TRBJ1-6,once,TRBD1,TGTACCAGTACCCGGGACAGGGGCATTTATTCACCCATCCACTTT,CTSTRDRGIYSPIHF
TRBV11-3,TRBJ1-2,.,.,TGTGTCAGCTGCCCCGAGGGCAGGGCTAACTATGGCTACACCTTC,CVSCPEGRANYGYTF
TRBV6-1,TRBJ1-6,.,.,TGTGCCAGCAGTGACGGGGGGGTAGGATACTCACCCCTCCACTTT,CASSDGGVGYSPLHF
TRBV11-1,TRBJ2-2,once,.,TGTACCAGCAGTTTACAGGAGATCGGGGAGCTGTTTTTT,CTSSLQEIGELFF
TRBV6-2/TRBV6-3,TRBJ2-2,.,.,TGTGCCAGCATGTGCTCGAGGATCTCCACCGGGGAGCTGTTTTTC,CASMCSRISTGELFF
TRBV11-2,TRBJ2-5,many,TRBD1,TGTGCCAGCAGCACGGAGGGACAGGGTCTGGAGACCCAGTACTTC,CASSTEGQGLETQYF
TRBV20-1,TRBJ2-1,.,TRBD2,TGCAGTGCTAGAGGTGGACTAGGGAGTAATGAGCAGTTCTTC,CSARGGLGSNEQFF
TRBV20-1,TRBJ2-1,.,.,TGCAGTGCCGTGGGGAGTAGCGGATACAATGAGCAGTTCTTC,CSAVGSSGYNEQFF
TRBV10-2,TRBJ2-3,.,.,TGCGCCAGCAGTACTAGTCTCGCTACAGATACGCAGTATTTT,CASSTSLATDTQYF
TRBV6-1,TRBJ2-1,.,.,TGTGCCAGGAGTGCTCACGGACCGCAGTTCTTC,CARSAHGPQFF
TRBV6-2/TRBV6-3,TRBJ2-3,.,.,TGTGCCAGCAATTACACGGACTCACCCTTCACAGACACGCAGTATTTT,CASNYTDSPFTDTQYF
TRBV5-8,TRBJ2-5,.,TRBD2,TGTGCCAGCAGTTCTTACGGGACTAGCGAACAAGAGACCCAGTACTTC,CASSSYGTSEQETQYF
TRBV7-9,TRBJ1-2,.,.,TGTGTTAGCAGCATATTGGGAGCTACACCTCCCTTGTTC,CVSSILGATPPLF
TRBV5-4,TRBJ2-1,.,.,TGTGCCAGCAGCTTGACGTTTACTTCCCGGCGGGAGCAGTTCTTC,CASSLTFTSRREQFF
TRBV29-1,TRBJ2-6,.,.,TGCAGCGTTTTAAGGCCTGGGGCCAACGTCCTGACTTTC,CSVLRPGANVLTF
TRBV6-5,TRBJ1-5,.,.,TGTGCCAGCAGTTACGGTTTGCATCAGTCCCAGCATTTT,CASSYGLHQSQHF
TRBV19,TRBJ2-2,.,TRBD1,TGTGCCAGTAGTAGACAGGGGGGCATCGGGGAGCTGTTTTTT,CASSRQGGIGELFF
TRBV20-1,TRBJ2-3,.,.,TGCAGTGCTCAGGCCTTCTTAAGCACAGATACGCAGTATTTT,CSAQAFLSTDTQYF
TRBV28,TRBJ2-1,.,TRBD1,TGTGCCAACAGTCCGCCCCACAGGGGGCGCGTTAATGAGGAGCTCTTC,CANSPPHRGRVNEELF
TRBV20-1,TRBJ1-2,.,TRBD1,TGCAGTGCTACCCACAGGGGGCGCAGCTATGGCTACACCTTC,CSATHRGRSYGYTF
TRBV12-3/TRBV12-4,TRBJ2-2,.,.,TGTGCCAGCAGTTTAGTTCCGCGACGGAACACCGTGGAGCTGTTTTTT,CASSLVPRRNTVELFF
TRBV11-2,TRBJ2-5,once,TRBD2,TGTGCCAGCAGCCATGCCTGGCGGGAGACTGGCGAGAGCCAGTACTTC,CASSHAWRETGESQYF
TRBV11-1,TRBJ2-3,.,.,TGTGCCAGCAGCTTACCAGGGGCGTCAAATACGCAGTATTTT,CASSLPGASNTQYF
TRBV24-1,TRBJ2-1,.,TRBD1,TGTGCCACCAGTGATTTGATGACAGGGACCTCCTACAATGAGCAGTTCTTC,CATSDLMTGTSYNEQFF
TRBV20-1,TRBJ1-1,.,.,TGCAGTACCTGGAACCCAGGTGGAACTGAAGCTTTCTTT,CSTWNPGGTEAFF
TRBV6-1,TRBJ2-6,few,.,TGTGCCAGCGAGGGCCAAAGCAGGGGGGCCAACGTCCTGACTTTC,CASEGQSRGANVLTF
TRBV11-2,TRBJ2-3,.,TRBD2,TGTGCCAGCAGCTTGGATGGCGGGGGAGACACAGATACGCAGTATTTT,CASSLDGGGDTDTQYF